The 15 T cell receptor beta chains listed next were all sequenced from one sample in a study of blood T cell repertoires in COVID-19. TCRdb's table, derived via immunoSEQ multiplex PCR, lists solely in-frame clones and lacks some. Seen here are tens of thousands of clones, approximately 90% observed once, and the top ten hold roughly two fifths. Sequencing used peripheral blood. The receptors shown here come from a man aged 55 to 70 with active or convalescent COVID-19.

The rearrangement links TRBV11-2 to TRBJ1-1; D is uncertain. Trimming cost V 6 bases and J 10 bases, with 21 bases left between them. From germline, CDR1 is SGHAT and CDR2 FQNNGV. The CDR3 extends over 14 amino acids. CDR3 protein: CASSSPGRLQGAFF. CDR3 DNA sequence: TGTGCCAGCAGTTCACCTGGGAGGCTACAAGGAGCTTTCTTT.

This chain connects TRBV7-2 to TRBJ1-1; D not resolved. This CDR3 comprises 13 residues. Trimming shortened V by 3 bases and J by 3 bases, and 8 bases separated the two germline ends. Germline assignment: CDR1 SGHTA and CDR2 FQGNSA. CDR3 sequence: CASSFRLYTEAFF. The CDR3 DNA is TGTGCCAGCAGCTTCCGACTGTACACTGAAGCTTTCTTT.

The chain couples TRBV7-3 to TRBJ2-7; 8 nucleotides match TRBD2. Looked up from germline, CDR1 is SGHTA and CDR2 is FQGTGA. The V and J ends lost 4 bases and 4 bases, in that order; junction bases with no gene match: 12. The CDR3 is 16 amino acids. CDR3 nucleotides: TGTGCCAGCAGCTCAGGCGGGGGGCTAGTTTCGTACGAGCAGTACTTC. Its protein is CASSSGGGLVSYEQYF.

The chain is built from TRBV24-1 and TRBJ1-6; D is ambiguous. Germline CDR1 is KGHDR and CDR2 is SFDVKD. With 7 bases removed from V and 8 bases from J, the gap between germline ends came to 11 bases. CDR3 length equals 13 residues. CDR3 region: CATRELVDSPLHF. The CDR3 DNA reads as TGTGCCACCAGAGAGCTTGTGGATTCACCCCTCCACTTT.

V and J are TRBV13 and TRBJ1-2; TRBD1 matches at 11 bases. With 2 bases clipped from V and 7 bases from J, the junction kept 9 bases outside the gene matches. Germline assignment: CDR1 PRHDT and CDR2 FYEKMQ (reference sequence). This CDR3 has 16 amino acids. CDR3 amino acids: CASSLRVGQGASGYTF. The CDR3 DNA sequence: TGTGCCAGCAGCTTACGGGTAGGACAGGGGGCGAGTGGCTACACCTTC.

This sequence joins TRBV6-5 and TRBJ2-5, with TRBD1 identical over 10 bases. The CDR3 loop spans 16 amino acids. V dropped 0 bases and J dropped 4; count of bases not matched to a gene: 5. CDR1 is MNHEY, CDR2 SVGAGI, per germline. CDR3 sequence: CASSYSTGGMGETQYF. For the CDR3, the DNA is TGTGCCAGCAGTTACTCGACAGGGGGCATGGGAGAGACCCAGTACTTC.

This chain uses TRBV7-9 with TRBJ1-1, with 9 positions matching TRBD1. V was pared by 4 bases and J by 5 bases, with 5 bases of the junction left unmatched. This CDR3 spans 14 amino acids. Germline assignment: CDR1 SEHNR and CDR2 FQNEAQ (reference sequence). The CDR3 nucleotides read TGTGCCAGCAGCTCACAGGGGGCGGGGACTGAAGCTTTCTTT. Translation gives CASSSQGAGTEAFF.

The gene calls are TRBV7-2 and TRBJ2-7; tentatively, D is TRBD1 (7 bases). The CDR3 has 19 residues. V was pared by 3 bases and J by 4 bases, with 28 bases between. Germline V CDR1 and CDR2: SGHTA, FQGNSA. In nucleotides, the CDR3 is TGTGCCAGCAGCTTTAGGGACAGTCCTGACCGGAGGGCCCGGTACGAGCAGTACTTC. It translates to CASSFRDSPDRRARYEQYF.

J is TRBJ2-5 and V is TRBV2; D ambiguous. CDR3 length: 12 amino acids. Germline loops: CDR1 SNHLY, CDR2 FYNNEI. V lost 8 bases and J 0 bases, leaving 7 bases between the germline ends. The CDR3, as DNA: TGTGCCAGCGGCTCGTACCAAGAGACCCAGTACTTC. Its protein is CASGSYQETQYF.

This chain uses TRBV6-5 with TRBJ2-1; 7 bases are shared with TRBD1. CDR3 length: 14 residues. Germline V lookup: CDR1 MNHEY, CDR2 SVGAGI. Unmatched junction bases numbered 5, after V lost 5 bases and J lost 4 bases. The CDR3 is CASSRTGPYNEQFF. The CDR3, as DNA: TGTGCCAGCAGTCGGACAGGCCCTTACAATGAGCAGTTCTTC.

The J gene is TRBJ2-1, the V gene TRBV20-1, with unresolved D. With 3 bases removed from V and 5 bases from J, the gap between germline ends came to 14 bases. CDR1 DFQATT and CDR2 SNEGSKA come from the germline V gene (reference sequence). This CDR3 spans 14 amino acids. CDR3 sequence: CSASTVERNNEQFF. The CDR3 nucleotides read TGCAGTGCTAGTACAGTTGAACGTAACAATGAGCAGTTCTTC.

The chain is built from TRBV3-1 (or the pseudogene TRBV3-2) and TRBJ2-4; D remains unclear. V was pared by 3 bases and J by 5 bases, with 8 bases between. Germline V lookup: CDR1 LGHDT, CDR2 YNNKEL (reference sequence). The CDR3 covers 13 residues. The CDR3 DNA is TGTGCCAGCAGCCATGGCTCTCAAAACATTCAGTACTTC. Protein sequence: CASSHGSQNIQYF.

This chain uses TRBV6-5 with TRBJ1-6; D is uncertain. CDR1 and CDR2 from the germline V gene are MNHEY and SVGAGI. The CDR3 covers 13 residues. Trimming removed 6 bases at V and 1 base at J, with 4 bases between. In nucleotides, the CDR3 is TGTGCCAGCAGGGCTTCCTATAATTCACCCCTCCACTTT. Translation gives CASRASYNSPLHF.

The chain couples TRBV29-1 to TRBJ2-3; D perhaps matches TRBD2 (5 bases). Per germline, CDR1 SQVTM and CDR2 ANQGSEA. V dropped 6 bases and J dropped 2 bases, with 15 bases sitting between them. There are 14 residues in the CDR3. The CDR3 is CSVRRATPTDTQYF. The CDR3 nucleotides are TGCAGCGTGAGGCGGGCAACCCCCACAGATACGCAGTATTTT.

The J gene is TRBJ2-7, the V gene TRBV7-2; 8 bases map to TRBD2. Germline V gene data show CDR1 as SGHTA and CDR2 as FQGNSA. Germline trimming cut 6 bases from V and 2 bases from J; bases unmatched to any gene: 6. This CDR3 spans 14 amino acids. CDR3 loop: CASRPPGLAYEQYF. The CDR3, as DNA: TGTGCCAGCAGACCCCCGGGACTAGCCTACGAGCAGTACTTC.